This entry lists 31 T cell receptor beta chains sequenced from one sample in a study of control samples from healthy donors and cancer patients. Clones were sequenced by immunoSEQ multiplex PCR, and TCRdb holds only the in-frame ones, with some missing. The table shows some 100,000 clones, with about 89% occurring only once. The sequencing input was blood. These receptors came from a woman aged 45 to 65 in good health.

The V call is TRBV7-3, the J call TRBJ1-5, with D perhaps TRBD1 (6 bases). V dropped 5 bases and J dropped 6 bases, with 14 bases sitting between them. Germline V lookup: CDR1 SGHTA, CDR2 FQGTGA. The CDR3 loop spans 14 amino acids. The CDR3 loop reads CASSTFRGPQPQHF. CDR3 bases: TGTGCCAGCAGCACATTCCGGGGGCCTCAGCCCCAGCATTTT.

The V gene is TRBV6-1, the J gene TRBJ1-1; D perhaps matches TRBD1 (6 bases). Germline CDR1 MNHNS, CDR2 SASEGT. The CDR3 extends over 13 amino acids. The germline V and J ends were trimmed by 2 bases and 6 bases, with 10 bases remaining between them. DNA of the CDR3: TGTGCCAGCAGTGAAAGACAGGAGTCTGAAGCTTTCTTT. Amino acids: CASSERQESEAFF.

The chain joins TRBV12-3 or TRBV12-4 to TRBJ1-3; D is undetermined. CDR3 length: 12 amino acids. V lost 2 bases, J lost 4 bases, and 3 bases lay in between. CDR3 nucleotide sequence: TGTGCCAGCAGTTTATCCGGAAACACCATATATTTT. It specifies CASSLSGNTIYF.

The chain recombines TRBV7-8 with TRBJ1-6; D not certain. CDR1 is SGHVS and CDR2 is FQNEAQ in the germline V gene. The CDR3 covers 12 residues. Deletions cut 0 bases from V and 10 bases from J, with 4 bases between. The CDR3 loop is CASSLAVSPLHF. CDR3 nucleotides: TGTGCCAGCAGCTTAGCTGTCTCACCCCTCCACTTT.

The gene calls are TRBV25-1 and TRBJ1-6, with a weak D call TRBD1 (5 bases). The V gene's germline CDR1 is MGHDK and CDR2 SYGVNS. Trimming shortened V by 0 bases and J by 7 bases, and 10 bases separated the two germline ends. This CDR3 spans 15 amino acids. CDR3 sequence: CASSEYRGTNSPLHF. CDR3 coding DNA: TGTGCCAGCAGTGAATACCGGGGGACCAATTCACCCCTCCACTTT.

CDR3 coding DNA: TGTGCCAGCAGCGTAGTAACGGGGCCCTTGAGTGAGCAGTTCTTC. Residues: CASSVVTGPLSEQFF. This sequence joins TRBV9 and TRBJ2-1; either TRBD1 or TRBD2 may fit D (5 bases each). V was trimmed by 0 bases and J by 9 bases, leaving 16 bases between them. CDR3 size: 15 residues. Germline CDR1 SGDLS, CDR2 YYNGEE.

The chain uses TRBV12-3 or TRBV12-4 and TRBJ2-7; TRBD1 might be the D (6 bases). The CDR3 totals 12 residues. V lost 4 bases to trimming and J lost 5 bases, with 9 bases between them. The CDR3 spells CASSSRGNEQYV. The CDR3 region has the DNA TGTGCCAGCAGTTCCAGGGGAAACGAGCAGTACGTC.

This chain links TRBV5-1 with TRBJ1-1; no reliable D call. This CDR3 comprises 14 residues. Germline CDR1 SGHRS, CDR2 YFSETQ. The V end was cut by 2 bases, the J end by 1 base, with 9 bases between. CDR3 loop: CASSLVAQNTEAFF. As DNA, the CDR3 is TGCGCCAGCAGCTTAGTGGCCCAGAACACTGAAGCTTTCTTT. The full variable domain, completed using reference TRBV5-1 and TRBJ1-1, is KAGVTQTPRYLIKTRGQQVTLSCSPISGHRSVSWYQQTPGQGLQFLFEYFSETQRNKGNFPGRFSGRQFSNSRSEMNVSTLELGDSALYLCASSLVAQNTEAFFGQGTRLTVV.

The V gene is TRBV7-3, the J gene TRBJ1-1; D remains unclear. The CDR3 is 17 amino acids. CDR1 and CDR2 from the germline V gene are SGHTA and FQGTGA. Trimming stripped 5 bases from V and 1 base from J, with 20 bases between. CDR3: CASSPSGSYPPNTEAFF. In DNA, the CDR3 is TGTGCCAGCAGCCCCTCCGGGAGTTACCCCCCGAACACTGAAGCTTTCTTT.

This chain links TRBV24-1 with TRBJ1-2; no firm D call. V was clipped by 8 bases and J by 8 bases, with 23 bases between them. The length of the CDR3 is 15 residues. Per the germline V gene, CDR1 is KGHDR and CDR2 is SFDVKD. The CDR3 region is CATIRWGGLTWGYTF. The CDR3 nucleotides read TGTGCCACCATTCGATGGGGAGGTCTCACCTGGGGCTACACCTTC.

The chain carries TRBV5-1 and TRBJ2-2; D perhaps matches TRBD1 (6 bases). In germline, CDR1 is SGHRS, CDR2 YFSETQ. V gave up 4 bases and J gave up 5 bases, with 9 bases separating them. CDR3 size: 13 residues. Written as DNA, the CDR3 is TGCGCCAGCAGCCGGACAGTAACCGGGGAGCTGTTTTTT. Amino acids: CASSRTVTGELFF.

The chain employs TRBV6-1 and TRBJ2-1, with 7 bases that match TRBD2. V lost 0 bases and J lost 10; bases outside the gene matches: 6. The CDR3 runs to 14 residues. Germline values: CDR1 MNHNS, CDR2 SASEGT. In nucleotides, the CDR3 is TGTGCCAGCAGTGAAGCGCGAGTAGCGGGCGAGCAGTTCTTC. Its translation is CASSEARVAGEQFF.

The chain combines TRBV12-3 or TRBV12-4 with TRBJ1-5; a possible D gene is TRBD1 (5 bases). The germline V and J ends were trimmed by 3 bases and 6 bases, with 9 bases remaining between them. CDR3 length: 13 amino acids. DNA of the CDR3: TGTGCCAGCAGTTTCCAGGGTGGTCAGCCCCAGCATTTT. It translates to CASSFQGGQPQHF.

The chain's CDR3 is CASSLGQRRDNEKLFF. The CDR3 DNA is TGTGCCAGCAGCTTGGGTCAGCGCAGGGACAATGAAAAACTGTTTTTT. This sequence joins TRBV5-6 and TRBJ1-4; weak D call: TRBD1 (5 bases). Trimming removed 0 bases from V and 5 bases from J, with 14 bases in between. Per the germline V gene, CDR1 is SGHDT and CDR2 is YYEEEE. This CDR3 has 16 amino acids.

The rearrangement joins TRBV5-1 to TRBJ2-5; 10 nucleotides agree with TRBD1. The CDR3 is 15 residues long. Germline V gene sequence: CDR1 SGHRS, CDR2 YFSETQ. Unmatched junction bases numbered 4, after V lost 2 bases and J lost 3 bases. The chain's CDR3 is CASSFPGTGEETQYF. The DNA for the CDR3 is TGCGCCAGCAGCTTCCCCGGGACAGGGGAAGAGACCCAGTACTTC. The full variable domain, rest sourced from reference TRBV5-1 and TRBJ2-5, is KAGVTQTPRYLIKTRGQQVTLSCSPISGHRSVSWYQQTPGQGLQFLFEYFSETQRNKGNFPGRFSGRQFSNSRSEMNVSTLELGDSALYLCASSFPGTGEETQYFGPGTRLLVL.

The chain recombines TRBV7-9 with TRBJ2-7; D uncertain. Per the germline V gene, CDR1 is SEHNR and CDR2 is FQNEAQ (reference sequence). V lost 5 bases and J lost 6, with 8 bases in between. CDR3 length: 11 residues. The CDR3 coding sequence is TGTGCCAGCAGCCCTCAGGCCGAGCAGTACTTC. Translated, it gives CASSPQAEQYF.

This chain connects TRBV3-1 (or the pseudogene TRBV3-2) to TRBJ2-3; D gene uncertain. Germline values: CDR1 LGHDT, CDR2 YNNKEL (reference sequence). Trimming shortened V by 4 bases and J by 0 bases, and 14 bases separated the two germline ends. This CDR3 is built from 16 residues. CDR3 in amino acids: CASSRRGDVSTDTQYF. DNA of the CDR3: TGTGCCAGCAGCCGCCGAGGCGATGTAAGCACAGATACGCAGTATTTT.

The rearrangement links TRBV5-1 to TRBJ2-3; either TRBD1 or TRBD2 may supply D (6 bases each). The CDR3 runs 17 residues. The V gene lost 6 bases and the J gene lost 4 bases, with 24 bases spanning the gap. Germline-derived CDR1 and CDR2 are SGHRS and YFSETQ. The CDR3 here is CASTILLGGIFPDTQYF. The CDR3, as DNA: TGCGCCAGCACCATTCTTCTCGGGGGCATCTTCCCAGATACGCAGTATTTT.

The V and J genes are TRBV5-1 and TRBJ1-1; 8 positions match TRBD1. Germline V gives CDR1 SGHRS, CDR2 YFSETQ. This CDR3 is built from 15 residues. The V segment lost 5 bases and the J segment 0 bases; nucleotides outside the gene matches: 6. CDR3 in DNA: TGCGCCAGCAGTTCCGGACAGGGACTGAACACTGAAGCTTTCTTT. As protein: CASSSGQGLNTEAFF.

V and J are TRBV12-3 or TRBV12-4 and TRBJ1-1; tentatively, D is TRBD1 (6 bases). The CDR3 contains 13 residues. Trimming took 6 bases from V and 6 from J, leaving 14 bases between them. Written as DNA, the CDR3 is TGTGCCAGCAGCCGCGACAGGAAGGCTGAAGCTTTCTTT. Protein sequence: CASSRDRKAEAFF.

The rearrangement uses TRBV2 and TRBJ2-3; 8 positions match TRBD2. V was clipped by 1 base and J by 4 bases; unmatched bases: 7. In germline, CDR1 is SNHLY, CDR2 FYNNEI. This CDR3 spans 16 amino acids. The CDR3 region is CASSEVSGERADTQYF. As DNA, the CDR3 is TGTGCCAGCAGTGAAGTTAGCGGGGAGAGGGCAGATACGCAGTATTTT. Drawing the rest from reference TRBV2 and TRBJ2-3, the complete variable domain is EPEVTQTPSHQVTQMGQEVILRCVPISNHLYFYWYRQILGQKVEFLVSFYNNEISEKSEIFDDQFSVERPDGSNFTLKIRSTKLEDSAMYFCASSEVSGERADTQYFGPGTRLTVL.

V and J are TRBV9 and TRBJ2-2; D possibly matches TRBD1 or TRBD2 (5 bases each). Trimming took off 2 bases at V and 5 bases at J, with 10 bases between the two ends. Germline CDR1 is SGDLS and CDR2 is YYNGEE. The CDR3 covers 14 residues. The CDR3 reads CASSVGALTGELFF. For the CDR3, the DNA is TGTGCCAGCAGCGTCGGGGCGCTGACCGGGGAGCTGTTTTTT.

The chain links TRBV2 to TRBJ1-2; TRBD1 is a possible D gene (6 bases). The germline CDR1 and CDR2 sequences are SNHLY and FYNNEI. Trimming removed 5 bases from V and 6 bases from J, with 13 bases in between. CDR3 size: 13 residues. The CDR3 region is CASSKRTEHGYTF. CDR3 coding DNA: TGTGCCAGCAGTAAACGGACAGAACATGGCTACACCTTC. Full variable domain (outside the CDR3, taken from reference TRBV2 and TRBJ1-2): EPEVTQTPSHQVTQMGQEVILRCVPISNHLYFYWYRQILGQKVEFLVSFYNNEISEKSEIFDDQFSVERPDGSNFTLKIRSTKLEDSAMYFCASSKRTEHGYTFGSGTRLTVV.

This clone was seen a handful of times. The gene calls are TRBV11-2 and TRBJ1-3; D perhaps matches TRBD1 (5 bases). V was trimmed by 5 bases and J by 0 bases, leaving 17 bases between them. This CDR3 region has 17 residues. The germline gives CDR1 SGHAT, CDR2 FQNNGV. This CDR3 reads CASSHAVGHLSGNTIYF. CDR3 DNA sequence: TGTGCCAGCAGCCATGCGGTTGGACATCTCTCTGGAAACACCATATATTTT.

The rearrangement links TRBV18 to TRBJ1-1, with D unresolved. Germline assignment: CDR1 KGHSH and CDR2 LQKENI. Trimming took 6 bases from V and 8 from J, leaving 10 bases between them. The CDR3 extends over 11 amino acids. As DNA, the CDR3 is TGTGCCAGCTCGCCTACAGTAGAAGCTTTCTTT. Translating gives CASSPTVEAFF.

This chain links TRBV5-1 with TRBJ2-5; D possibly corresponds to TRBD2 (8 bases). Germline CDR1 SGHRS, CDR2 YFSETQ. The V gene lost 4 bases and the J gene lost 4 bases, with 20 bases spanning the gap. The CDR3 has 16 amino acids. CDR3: CASSRGTSRGPETQYF. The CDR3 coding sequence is TGCGCCAGCAGCCGGGGGACTAGTAGGGGGCCAGAGACCCAGTACTTC. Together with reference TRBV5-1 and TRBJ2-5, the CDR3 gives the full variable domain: KAGVTQTPRYLIKTRGQQVTLSCSPISGHRSVSWYQQTPGQGLQFLFEYFSETQRNKGNFPGRFSGRQFSNSRSEMNVSTLELGDSALYLCASSRGTSRGPETQYFGPGTRLLVL.

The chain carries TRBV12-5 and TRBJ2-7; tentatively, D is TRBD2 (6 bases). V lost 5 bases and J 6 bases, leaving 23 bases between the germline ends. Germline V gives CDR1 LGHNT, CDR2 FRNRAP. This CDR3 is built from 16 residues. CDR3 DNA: TGTGCTAGTGGTCTACCCCGTAGCGGAATCTGGCGCGAGCAGTACGTC. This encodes CASGLPRSGIWREQYV.

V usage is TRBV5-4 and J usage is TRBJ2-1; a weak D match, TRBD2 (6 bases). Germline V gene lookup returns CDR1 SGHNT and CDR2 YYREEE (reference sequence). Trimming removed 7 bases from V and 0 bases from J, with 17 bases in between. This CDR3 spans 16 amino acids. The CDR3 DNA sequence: TGTGCCAGCCATCTCGGCGGGACGAGCTCCTACAATGAGCAGTTCTTC. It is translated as CASHLGGTSSYNEQFF.

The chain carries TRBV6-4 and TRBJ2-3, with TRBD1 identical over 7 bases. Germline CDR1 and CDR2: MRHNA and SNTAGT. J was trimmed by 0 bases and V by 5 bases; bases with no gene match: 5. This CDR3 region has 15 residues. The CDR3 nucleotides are TGTGCCAGCAGTCGGACAGGAGCTAGCACAGATACGCAGTATTTT. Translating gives CASSRTGASTDTQYF.

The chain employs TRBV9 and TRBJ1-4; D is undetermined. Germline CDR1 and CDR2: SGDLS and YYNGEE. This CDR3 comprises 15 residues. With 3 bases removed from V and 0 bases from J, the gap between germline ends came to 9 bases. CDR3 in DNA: TGTGCCAGCAGCGGAACGGTTGCAACTAATGAAAAACTGTTTTTT. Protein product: CASSGTVATNEKLFF. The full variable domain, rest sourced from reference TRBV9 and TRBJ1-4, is DSGVTQTPKHLITATGQRVTLRCSPRSGDLSVYWYQQSLDQGLQFLIQYYNGEERAKGNILERFSAQQFPDLHSELNLSSLELGDSALYFCASSGTVATNEKLFFGSGTQLSVL.

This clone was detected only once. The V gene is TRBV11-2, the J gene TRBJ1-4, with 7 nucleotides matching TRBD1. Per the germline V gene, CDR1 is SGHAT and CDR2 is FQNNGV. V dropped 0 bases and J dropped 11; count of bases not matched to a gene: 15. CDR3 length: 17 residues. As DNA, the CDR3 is TGTGCCAGCAGCTTAGATCCTGGGGCGACAGGGATGGGGAAACTGTTTTTT. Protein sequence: CASSLDPGATGMGKLFF.